This TCR beta chain was sequenced in a study of radiotherapy plus CTLA-4 blockade in lung cancer. Study-wide background: An objective response was seen in roughly a sixth of patients, and disease control in around 31%. Study results and caveats: Among blood TCR repertoires after radiotherapy plus ipilimumab, tumor-derived clones expanded. Alongside interferon-beta, early blood T cell clone dynamics were reportedly the best predictor of response.

The V gene end was trimmed by 3 bases and the J gene end by 0 bases; junction bases not matched to a gene: 7. The CDR3 runs to 18 residues. Germline CDR1 reads LGHNA; CDR2 reads YSLEER. Sequencing used immunoSEQ multiplex PCR; TCRdb keeps in-frame clones, though not all of them. The sample holds approximately 72,000 clones; roughly three quarters are singletons and the top ten take 7% to 8.5%. Focal radiation was given together with CTLA-4 blockade (ipilimumab) to patients with chemo-refractory metastatic non-small-cell lung cancer. Note on this clone: As yet, its antigen is unknown.

The origin of this receptor is a human donor with non-small cell lung cancer who had a complete response to radiotherapy plus ipilimumab. The sample in question was peripheral blood, obtained from a patient treated with radiotherapy plus ipilimumab. V gene TRBV4-3 combines with J gene TRBJ2-3, with TRBD2 identical over 12 bases. The CDR3 sequence is CASSHRRGTSGSTDTQYF. The CDR3 nucleotides read TGCGCCAGCAGCCACCGAAGAGGGACTAGCGGGAGCACAGATACGCAGTATTTT.